The rows below give T cell receptor beta chains drawn from one sample of a study of T cell changes during pregnancy in multiple sclerosis. Profiling relied on immunoSEQ multiplex PCR, and the TCRdb table lists in-frame clones only, not all of them. The sample has some 80,000 clones, more than 70% seen once. Source: peripheral blood, taken in the first trimester of pregnancy. The receptors derive from a female donor in good health, enrolled as a control in a pregnancy study. The conserved cysteine and the conserved F or W are not part of the CDR3 here. Each record gives: D gene, V gene, CDR3 protein. D genes are given only for firm matches.

TRBD1,TRBV7-9,ASSPGQGDYEQF
TRBD1,TRBV18,ASSLGAGTGTNEQF
TRBD1,TRBV4-1,ASSRGTGRSNQPQH
TRBD2,TRBV6-5,ASRPGLAGNIQY
TRBD1,TRBV28,ASSLHRGAVSGNIQY
NA,TRBV15,ATSRGYPINQETQY
NA,TRBV6-1,ASPPMGRTGYGYT
TRBD2,TRBV7-9,ASSLVSGANEQF
TRBD2,TRBV5-1,ASSLLAGGSNEQF
TRBD1,TRBV19,ATRQGAEETQY
NA,TRBV15,ATSRARQRTYEQY
NA,TRBV7-9,ASSLGLSDQETQY
NA,TRBV5-1,ASSGSGGAGAAEQY
NA,TRBV19,ASSIVRRRQY
TRBD1,TRBV30,AWSQDREISEQY
NA,TRBV2,ASSSGVYTEAF
NA,TRBV20-1,SATGNTEAF
NA,TRBV16,ASSHSGFDYGYT
TRBD2,TRBV11-3,ASSLGPLAAYNEQF
TRBD2,TRBV6-1,ASSELAGGPQETQY
TRBD2,TRBV4-3,ASSQDVGTSGSAEQY
TRBD1,TRBV19,ASSMQGAGNQPQH
NA,TRBV5-5,ASSLSGGSQPQH
NA,TRBV10-2,ASSERTRRDEQY
TRBD2,TRBV5-4,ASSWGGSGYEQF
TRBD1,TRBV2,ASRKGQGGSDNEKLF
NA,TRBV6-1,ASSEARGSNTGELF
TRBD1,TRBV7-9,ASSSTGQVIEQF
TRBD1,TRBV2,ASSRGQVADTQY
NA,TRBV27,ASSLGGKQPQH
TRBD1,TRBV19,ASSTRDRVHEQY
NA,TRBV2,ASISTGSTEAF
TRBD2,TRBV27,ASSFGTSGDEQY
TRBD1,TRBV7-9,ASSLAGTGSYEQY
NA,TRBV4-1,ASSQEPGDYNEQF
NA,TRBV6-1,ASSEWSTVVNYGYT
NA,TRBV7-9,ASSLVQGNSPLH
NA,TRBV7-9,ASSLSGDGYGYT
TRBD2,TRBV27,ASSSGLAGANVLT
TRBD1,TRBV7-2,ASSLLGQGNQPQH
TRBD2,TRBV11-2,ATLTMGVGGGNEQF
NA,TRBV6-1,ASSVALEGGSPLH
NA,TRBV10-1,ASSERRGNSPLH
TRBD2,TRBV30,AWSVSGRTYNEQF
TRBD1,TRBV5-6,ASSRDREALDYGYT
NA,TRBV4-3,ASSGGRGEKLF
NA,TRBV9,ASSVDPGSSYNEQF
NA,TRBV15,ATSPRAQETQY
NA,TRBV5-1,ASSSDISGNTIY
NA,TRBV7-2,ASSPRLRDHGDTQY